These 4 T cell receptor beta chains share one sample of origin, sequenced in a study of regulatory T cells in long-lasting Graves disease. Relying on iRepertoire HTBI primers and Arm-PCR of CDR3 regions, the team built TCR beta libraries. TCRdb called the multiplex PCR reads again in MiXCR, with one record for every CDR3 protein. Among about 460,000 distinct CDR3 sequences listed, roughly 23% were seen once. Time point reported: persistent/refractory GD, antithyroid drugs over 5 years with positive TRAb. The TCR library was prepared using RNA isolated from PBMCs. Source: peripheral blood mononuclear cells (PBMCs), taken when the disease was refractory, from a patient treated with antithyroid drugs. The origin of the receptors is a female donor with Graves disease.

This clonotype was picked up a small number of times. Here the CDR3 DNA reads TGCAGTGCTAATAACAACGGACGGGAAAAACTGTTTTTT. This translates into CSANNNGREKLFF. J is TRBJ1-4 and V is TRBV20-1; no firm D call. CDR3 size: 13 residues. V lost 4 bases to trimming and J lost 8 bases, with 14 bases between them. Germline loops: CDR1 DFQATT, CDR2 SNEGSKA (reference sequence).

Only a few counts were recorded for this clonotype. V usage is TRBV25-1 and J usage is TRBJ2-7; D is undetermined. Germline V gene sequence: CDR1 MGHDK, CDR2 SYGVNS. This CDR3 is built from 12 residues. The V end lost 2 bases, the J end lost 8 bases, and 10 bases lay between the germline ends. The chain's CDR3 is CASSETSRQQYF. The CDR3 bases are TGTGCCAGCAGTGAAACGAGCAGGCAGCAGTACTTC.

This clonotype was found many times. The chain links TRBV28 to TRBJ2-7; TRBD2 agrees at 8 bases. Losses at the gene ends were 5 bases for V and 3 bases for J; bases not matched to a gene: 9. Germline V lookup: CDR1 MDHEN, CDR2 SYDVKM. This CDR3 has 15 residues. The CDR3 sequence: CASSLTSVFLYEQYF. CDR3 coding DNA: TGTGCCAGCAGTCTGACTAGCGTCTTCCTCTACGAGCAGTACTTC.

In the case of this clonotype: At one of its ends the junction is not consistent with the germline gene, which may arise from a read error. The chain joins TRBV12-3 or TRBV12-4 to TRBJ1-2; TRBD1 matches at 9 bases. CDR3 size: 13 residues. This chain's CDR3 is CAISEGTGHGYTF. DNA of the CDR3: TGTGCCATCAGTGAAGGGACAGGGCATGGCTACACCTTC.